This TCR beta chain was retrieved from a study of T cell clonality in common variable immunodeficiency. This CDR3 contains 16 residues. Germline V gene sequence: CDR1 SGHVS, CDR2 FNYEAQ. Deletions cut 5 bases from V and 3 bases from J, with 16 bases between. This clone was observed a handful of times. The read comes to an end 3 residues before the CDR3 does, leaving the germline J gene to fill in the end. The data were produced by immunoSEQ multiplex PCR, yet TCRdb's version contains in-frame clones alone and is incomplete. Recorded here are 40,000 to 65,000 clones, none singletons. The sample consisted of peripheral blood mononuclear cells. This sequence was found in a person between 18 and 70 years old in good health. This chain links TRBV7-6 with TRBJ2-2, with D possibly TRBD1 on 6 matching bases. The sequenced part of the CDR3 DNA is TGTGCCAGCAGCCCAGCCCCTACAGGGCACACCGGGGAG. Amino acids: CASSPAPTGHTGE. The whole CDR3 region reads CASSPAPTGHTGELFF.